This T cell receptor beta chain stems from a study of T-cell memory formation after mild COVID-19. The study, taken as a whole, reports: The CD4+ clones that contracted clustered mainly within CM and EM, and the CD8+ clones concentrated in EMRA.

Each CDR3 protein is one row after TCRdb ran MiXCR on the 5' RACE reads. The table lists about 290,000 distinct CDR3 sequences, more than 15% of them singletons. Germline loops: CDR1 SGHTA, CDR2 FQGTGA. The junction had 5 bases not matched to a gene; V was cut back by 2 bases and J by 5 bases. CDR3 length equals 14 residues. This clonotype was observed a handful of times. Its antigen is currently unknown. Sequencing was performed on PBMCs or a T cell subset sorted from them (not recorded which). The chain couples TRBV7-3 to TRBJ2-5; 7 bases agree with TRBD2. This TCR was recovered from a man younger than 35 who had mild COVID-19 (a few samples of this study predate the infection). Cell type and time point are not known. CDR3 in amino acids: CASSLFAGDETQYF. In DNA form, the CDR3 reads TGTGCCAGCAGCTTATTTGCGGGGGATGAGACCCAGTACTTC.